The sequence of this T cell receptor (beta chain) was determined in a study of human T cells and chemical hapten exposure. Study in general: TCR yields differed between samples (mainly from small differences in pooled library volume).

The time point denotes: patch test 1, 2 weeks after DPC sensitization. Treatment specified: therapeutic diphenylcyclopropenone sensitization with weekly scalp DPC. TCRdb re-analysed the RACE reads in MiXCR, keeping a single row per CDR3 protein. This table has some 400,000 distinct CDR3 sequences, 4% to 5.5% appearing once. Trimming left V 2 bases short and J 3 bases short, with 17 bases between. The germline CDR1 and CDR2 sequences are GTSNPN and SVGIG (reference sequence). The CDR3 runs to 15 residues. This clonotype was observed a handful of times. This TCR derives from a woman aged 50 to 60 with alopecia areata. Some clones in this sample may be carry-over from other donors' samples. J is TRBJ2-7 and V is TRBV30, with unresolved D. The source was whole blood, collected in connection with sensitization to the hapten diphenylcyclopropenone (DPC). The chain's CDR3 is CAWSPPGAIGYEQYF. In nucleotides, the CDR3 is TGTGCCTGGAGTCCCCCGGGTGCGATCGGCTACGAGCAGTACTTC.